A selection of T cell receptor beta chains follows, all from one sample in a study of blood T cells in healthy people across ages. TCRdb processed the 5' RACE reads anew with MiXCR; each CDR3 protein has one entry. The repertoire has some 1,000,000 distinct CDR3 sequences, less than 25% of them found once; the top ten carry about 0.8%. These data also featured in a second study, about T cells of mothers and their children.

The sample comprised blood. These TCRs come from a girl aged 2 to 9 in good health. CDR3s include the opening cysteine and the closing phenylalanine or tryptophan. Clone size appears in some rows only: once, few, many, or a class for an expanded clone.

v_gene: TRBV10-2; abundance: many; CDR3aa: CASSDPRSERQETQYF
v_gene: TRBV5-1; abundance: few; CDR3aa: CASSRGTTSGRVYNEQFF
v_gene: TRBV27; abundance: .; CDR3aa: CASSLAGGRETRNEQFF
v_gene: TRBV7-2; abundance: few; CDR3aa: CASGGPSSGGLRETQYF
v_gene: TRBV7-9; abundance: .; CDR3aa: CASSSGGPGYEQYF
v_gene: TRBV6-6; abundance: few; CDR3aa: CASSYVGQWGTQYF
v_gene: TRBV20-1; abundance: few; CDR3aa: CSARDAISGNTIYF
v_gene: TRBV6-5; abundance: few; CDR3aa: CASSYSRGEKLFF
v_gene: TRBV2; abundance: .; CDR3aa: CASSFPLINEQFF
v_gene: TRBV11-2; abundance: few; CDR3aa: CASSLVRVKETQYF
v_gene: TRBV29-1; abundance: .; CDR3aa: CSVVLAGVEQFF
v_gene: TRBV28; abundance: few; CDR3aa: CASSLRARPNTEAFF
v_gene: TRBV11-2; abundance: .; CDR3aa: CASRSNSVGEQYF
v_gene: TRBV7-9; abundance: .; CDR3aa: CASSSGWASGPQETQYF
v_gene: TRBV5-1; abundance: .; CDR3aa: CASKTSGGYQETQYF
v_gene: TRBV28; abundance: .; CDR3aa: CASSLERNKGRNEQFF
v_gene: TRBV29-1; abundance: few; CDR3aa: CSVEATQFGETQYF
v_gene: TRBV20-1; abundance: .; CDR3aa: CSARDNARYEQYF
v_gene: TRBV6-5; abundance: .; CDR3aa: CASSSPGGSYGYTF
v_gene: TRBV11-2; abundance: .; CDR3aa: CASSPSSAGSYEQYF
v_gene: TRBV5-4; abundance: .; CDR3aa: CASSLDGPNRDTEAFF
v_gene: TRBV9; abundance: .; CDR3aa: CASSKGMSGRDEQFF
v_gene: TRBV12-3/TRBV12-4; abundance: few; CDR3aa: CASTLAGGLGETQYF
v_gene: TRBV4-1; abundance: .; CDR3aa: CASSHDSVNSYNEQFF
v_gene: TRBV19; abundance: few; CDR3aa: CASRVSLNSNQPQHF
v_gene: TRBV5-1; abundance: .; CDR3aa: CASSPTSGRSDTQYF
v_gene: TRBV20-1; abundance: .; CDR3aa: CSAVPGRKQETQYF
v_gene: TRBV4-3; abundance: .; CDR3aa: CASSQDLQGPSGANVLTF